This T cell receptor (beta chain) was observed in a study of blood T cell repertoires in COVID-19. Study overall: Collection of acute and convalescent COVID-19 samples took place in the United States, Italy and Spain. Sources were T cells, B-cell-depleted T cells, or PBMCs; the material itself was cDNA or gDNA.

The length of the CDR3 is 16 residues. The germline V gene encodes CDR1 SGHNT and CDR2 YYREEE (reference sequence). The V end was cut by 4 bases, the J end by 7 bases, with 21 bases between. This clone showed up just once. Under the authors' procedure: Reference gene primer amplification gave estimated nucleated cell counts. Method: immunoSEQ multiplex PCR; TCRdb's copy keeps in-frame clones and lacks some. V, J and clone size were drawn from that table, and D and trimming were deduced from the DNA. The sample lists some 450,000 clones; about 91% were seen once. Recruited during active infection, patients (from Seattle) were subsequently followed longitudinally.

The V and J genes are TRBV5-4 and TRBJ2-1; tentative D call: TRBD2 (5 bases). The clonotype originates from a woman between 45 and 65 years old with COVID-19, enrolled during active disease. The sample comprised peripheral blood. The CDR3 bases are TGTGCCAGCAGCCTAATGATAGTCGGGGTGAAGAATGAGCAGTTCTTC. The encoded protein is CASSLMIVGVKNEQFF.